This entry describes one TCR beta chain. The antigen is not known. The sample originates from a study of shared clonotypes between healthy human individuals. Points from the study as a whole: It was observed that approximately 5% of naive CD4 clonotypes were shared across a handful of donors.

This was a deep-level run. The protocol was immunoSEQ multiplex PCR, while the TCRdb copy is restricted to in-frame clones and leaves out a portion. The sample carries roughly 640,000 clones, less than 98% recorded once. This CDR3 spans 21 amino acids. Germline assignment: CDR1 SGHRS and CDR2 YFSETQ. V lost 2 bases to trimming and J lost 0 bases; unmatched junction nucleotides: 17. This clonotype originated in a woman aged 25 to 45 in good health. This chain links TRBV5-1 with TRBJ2-1; 10 nucleotides align to TRBD2. The sequencing sample was made of naive CD4+ T cells sorted from blood. The subset denotes: CD45RA+ positively selected. The CDR3 sequence is CASSLAGGTTFVPSSYNEQFF. The CDR3 DNA sequence: TGCGCCAGCAGCTTAGCGGGAGGGACCACTTTCGTTCCCAGCTCCTACAATGAGCAGTTCTTC.